These T cell receptor beta chains were read from a single sample in a study of cytomegalovirus exposure and HLA in healthy donors. TCRdb's copy holds only in-frame clones and misses some; the assay was immunoSEQ multiplex PCR. The table shows 150,000 to 200,000 clones, with about 90% occurring only once. The sample consisted of PBMCs. Receptors originate from a girl under two years old in good health and CMV-seronegative. CDR3s include the opening cysteine and the closing phenylalanine or tryptophan. D genes are given only for firm matches. Clone size is given for some rows only: seen once, a few or many times, or a class if the clone is expanded.

CASSDRDSWNEKLFF	TGTGCCAGCAGTGACCGGGACAGCTGGAATGAAAAACTGTTTTTT	15	TRBD1	few	TRBV25-1	TRBJ1-4
CASSTPGKRSGGQFF	TGTGCCAGCAGTACTCCTGGGAAAAGATCCGGGGGGCAGTTCTTC	15	.	.	TRBV27	TRBJ2-1
CASSQRTVGTEAFF	TGTGCCAGCAGCCAAAGGACAGTAGGGACTGAAGCTTTCTTT	14	.	.	TRBV7-2	TRBJ1-1
CASSLGLAETTDTQYF	TGCGCCAGCAGCTTGGGACTAGCGGAGACCACAGATACGCAGTATTTT	16	TRBD2	.	TRBV5-1	TRBJ2-3
CASSPAGGYEQYF	TGTGCCAGCTCACCAGCGGGGGGCTACGAGCAGTACTTC	13	TRBD2	once	TRBV18	TRBJ2-7
CASSLVPAGGPGYEQYF	TGCGCCAGCAGCTTGGTCCCAGCGGGGGGGCCAGGGTACGAGCAGTACTTC	17	TRBD2	.	TRBV5-1	TRBJ2-7
CASSWAGGAGNTEAFF	TGTGCCAGCAGCTGGGCTGGGGGGGCGGGGAACACTGAAGCTTTCTTT	16	.	.	TRBV5-4	TRBJ1-1
CASSPRDRDYEQYF	TGCGCCAGCAGCCCCCGGGACAGGGACTACGAGCAGTACTTC	14	TRBD1	.	TRBV4-1	TRBJ2-7
CASSLTGGSYEQYF	TGTGCCAGCAGCTTGACAGGGGGCTCCTACGAGCAGTACTTC	14	TRBD1	.	TRBV7-2	TRBJ2-7
CASSPLRGGLITEAFF	TGTGCCAGCAGCCCCCTTCGAGGGGGCCTGATCACTGAAGCTTTCTTT	16	TRBD1	.	TRBV7-8	TRBJ1-1
CASSPGTALYQPQHF	TGTGCCAGCAGCCCCGGGACAGCTCTCTATCAGCCCCAGCATTTT	15	TRBD1	once	TRBV2	TRBJ1-5
CASSGGQLGIYEQYF	TGTGCCAGCAGTGGGGGGCAATTAGGGATCTACGAGCAGTACTTC	15	.	.	TRBV2	TRBJ2-7
CASSFLGGLAGTYEQYF	TGTGCCAGCAGCTTTTTGGGTGGACTAGCGGGGACCTACGAGCAGTACTTC	17	TRBD2	.	TRBV11-2	TRBJ2-7
CASSRGGRALDEQFF	TGTGCCAGTAGTAGGGGAGGGAGGGCGCTCGATGAGCAGTTCTTC	15	TRBD2	once	TRBV19	TRBJ2-1
CSVTGGRTHNEQFF	TGCAGCGTGACAGGCGGACGAACCCACAATGAGCAGTTCTTC	14	.	once	TRBV29-1	TRBJ2-1
CASNPSPGVSRTEAFF	TGCGCCAGCAACCCCTCCCCCGGGGTCTCGAGAACTGAAGCTTTCTTT	16	.	.	TRBV5-1	TRBJ1-1
CASSRTGGTDTIYF	TGTGCCAGCAGTCGGACAGGGGGCACTGACACCATATATTTT	14	TRBD1	.	TRBV6-1	TRBJ1-3
CASSFVLVSHEQYF	TGTGCCAGCAGCTTCGTACTGGTTTCGCACGAGCAGTACTTC	14	.	.	TRBV11-2	TRBJ2-7
CASSFLTDTQYF	TGTGCCAGCAGCTTTCTCACAGATACGCAGTATTTT	12	.	few	TRBV7-6	TRBJ2-3
CASSVAPSDEQFF	TGTGCCAGCAGCGTCGCTCCTAGCGATGAGCAGTTCTTC	13	.	.	TRBV9	TRBJ2-1
CASSVRGETQYF	TGTGCCAGCAGCGTACGAGGAGAGACCCAGTACTTC	12	.	.	TRBV9	TRBJ2-5
CASSQEWSLTRTGARNTIYF	TGCGCCAGCAGCCAAGAGTGGTCTTTAACGCGGACAGGGGCTCGAAACACCATATATTTT	20	TRBD1	.	TRBV5-1	TRBJ1-3
CASSLGTGDGYTF	TGTGCCAGCAGCTTGGGGACAGGGGATGGCTACACCTTC	13	TRBD1	.	TRBV5-5	TRBJ1-2
CASIGPGGGGELFF	TGTGCCAGCATAGGTCCGGGGGGGGGCGGGGAGCTGTTTTTT	14	TRBD2	.	TRBV6-1	TRBJ2-2
CASSWGGTSGRAYNEQFF	TGCGCCAGCAGCTGGGGAGGGACTAGCGGGAGGGCCTACAATGAGCAGTTCTTC	18	TRBD2	.	TRBV5-1	TRBJ2-1
CSAPGASEQYF	TGCAGTGCCCCAGGTGCCTCCGAGCAGTACTTC	11	.	.	TRBV20-1	TRBJ2-7
CAWSPGSETQYF	TGTGCCTGGAGTCCGGGTTCCGAGACCCAGTACTTC	12	.	.	TRBV30	TRBJ2-5
CSVAPTDRTGYYYEQYF	TGCAGCGTTGCCCCCACCGATAGAACAGGGTATTACTACGAGCAGTACTTC	17	.	.	TRBV29-1	TRBJ2-7
CASRMSRGPNEKLFF	TGTGCCAGTAGAATGAGTAGGGGGCCGAATGAAAAACTGTTTTTT	15	TRBD1	.	TRBV19	TRBJ1-4
CASSTGKSNQPQHF	TGTGCCAGTAGTACAGGGAAGAGCAATCAGCCCCAGCATTTT	14	.	.	TRBV19	TRBJ1-5
CASSPTLSGGAYNEQFF	TGCGCCAGCAGCCCCACACTTAGCGGGGGGGCCTACAATGAGCAGTTCTTC	17	TRBD2	.	TRBV4-1	TRBJ2-1
CASSSRLVFAPQAFF	TGTGCCAGCAGTTCAAGATTGGTATTCGCGCCGCAAGCTTTCTTT	15	.	.	TRBV27	TRBJ1-1
CASSLAGGPGNIQYF	TGTGCCAGCAGCTTAGCGGGGGGGCCGGGAAACATTCAGTACTTC	15	TRBD2	.	TRBV11-2	TRBJ2-4
CASSLGAGGQDGYTF	TGTGCCAGCAGTTTGGGTGCTGGGGGACAGGATGGCTACACCTTC	15	TRBD1	once	TRBV28	TRBJ1-2
CATSRVRGSTYNEQFF	TGTGCCACCAGCAGAGTGAGAGGGAGCACCTACAATGAGCAGTTCTTC	16	.	few	TRBV15	TRBJ2-1
CASSQAYGQPQHF	TGTGCCAGCAGCCAAGCCTACGGGCAGCCCCAGCATTTT	13	.	.	TRBV14	TRBJ1-5
CASRPYRGDEQFF	TGTGCCAGCAGGCCCTACAGGGGTGATGAGCAGTTCTTC	13	TRBD1	.	TRBV6-5	TRBJ2-1
CASSPGAPGTGEKLFF	TGTGCCAGCAGCCCAGGGGCCCCTGGGACGGGTGAAAAACTGTTTTTT	16	.	.	TRBV7-9	TRBJ1-4
CASSERSGSGYYGYTF	TGTGCCAGCAGTGAAAGGTCGGGGTCAGGATACTATGGCTACACCTTC	16	.	.	TRBV6-1	TRBJ1-2
CATSRDRSQETQYF	TGTGCCACCAGCAGAGATCGGAGTCAAGAGACCCAGTACTTC	14	.	once	TRBV15	TRBJ2-5
CAITAAGGSDGYTF	TGTGCCATCACCGCGGCGGGTGGGTCGGATGGCTACACCTTC	14	.	.	TRBV10-3	TRBJ1-2
CSVVYVRPDSNEQFF	TGCAGCGTTGTTTATGTAAGACCGGACAGCAATGAGCAGTTCTTC	15	.	.	TRBV29-1	TRBJ2-1
CTSSYSDRGLNQPQHF	TGTACCAGCAGCTACTCGGACAGGGGGCTTAATCAGCCCCAGCATTTT	16	TRBD1	.	TRBV7-9	TRBJ1-5
CASSSRETYEQYF	TGCGCCAGCAGCTCCAGGGAAACCTACGAGCAGTACTTC	13	.	.	TRBV5-1	TRBJ2-7